This paragraph covers one T cell receptor beta chain sequence. This entry belongs to a study of blood T cell repertoires in COVID-19. Study-wide context: Collection of acute and convalescent COVID-19 samples took place in the United States, Italy and Spain.

Data came from immunoSEQ multiplex PCR; TCRdb stores just in-frame clones and leaves some out. Among 150,000 to 200,000 clones listed, 75% to 90% were seen once. Trimming cost V 2 bases and J 9 bases, with 11 bases left between them. The germline V gene has CDR1 GTSNPN and CDR2 SVGIG (reference sequence). The CDR3 loop spans 11 amino acids. Adults between roughly 18 and 90 years of age took part from 20 to 25 US areas. This chain connects TRBV30 to TRBJ2-7; D not certain. The source material was PBMCs or T cells enriched from blood (not recorded which). The origin of this receptor is a man between 70 and 80 years old who had been exposed to COVID-19. As DNA, the CDR3 is TGTGCCTGGAGTCTCGCGGCGCGGCAGTACTTC. It encodes CAWSLAARQYF.